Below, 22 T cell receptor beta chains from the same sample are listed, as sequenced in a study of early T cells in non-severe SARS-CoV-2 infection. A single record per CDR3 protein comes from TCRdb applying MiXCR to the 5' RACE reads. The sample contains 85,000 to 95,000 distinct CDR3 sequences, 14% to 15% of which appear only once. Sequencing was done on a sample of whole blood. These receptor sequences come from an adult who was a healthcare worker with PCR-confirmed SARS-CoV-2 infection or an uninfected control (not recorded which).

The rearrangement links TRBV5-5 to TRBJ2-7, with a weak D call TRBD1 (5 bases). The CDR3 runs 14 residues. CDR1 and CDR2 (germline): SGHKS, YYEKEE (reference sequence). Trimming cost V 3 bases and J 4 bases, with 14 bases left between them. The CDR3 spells CASSSPETGYEQYV. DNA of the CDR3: TGTGCCAGCAGCTCCCCGGAAACAGGTTACGAGCAGTACGTC.

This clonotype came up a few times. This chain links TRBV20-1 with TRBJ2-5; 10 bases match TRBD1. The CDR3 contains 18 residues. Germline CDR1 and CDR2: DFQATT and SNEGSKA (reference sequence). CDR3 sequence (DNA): TGCAGAGCCCCACCCAGTACCGGGACAGGGGCGTTCGGAGAGACCCAGTACTTC. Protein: CRAPPSTGTGAFGETQYF.

The chain's CDR3 is CASVFNNEQFF. The CDR3 coding sequence is TGCGCCAGCGTTTTTAACAATGAGCAGTTCTTC. The chain combines TRBV5-1 with TRBJ2-1; D unclear. Germline V gene sequence: CDR1 SGHRS, CDR2 YFSETQ. V lost 7 bases and J lost 5, with 7 bases in between. CDR3 length: 11 residues.

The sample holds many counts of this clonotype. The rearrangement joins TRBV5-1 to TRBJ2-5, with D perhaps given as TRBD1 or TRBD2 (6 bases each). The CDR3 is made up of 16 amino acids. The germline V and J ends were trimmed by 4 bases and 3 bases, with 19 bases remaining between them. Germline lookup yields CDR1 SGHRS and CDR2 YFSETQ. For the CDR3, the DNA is TGCGCCAGCAGCCTCCTCGCCTCGGGGGCTAAAGAGACCCAGTACTTC. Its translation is CASSLLASGAKETQYF. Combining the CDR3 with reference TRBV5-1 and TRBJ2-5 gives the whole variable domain KAGVTQTPRYLIKTRGQQVTLSCSPISGHRSVSWYQQTPGQGLQFLFEYFSETQRNKGNFPGRFSGRQFSNSRSEMNVSTLELGDSALYLCASSLLASGAKETQYFGPGTRLLVL.

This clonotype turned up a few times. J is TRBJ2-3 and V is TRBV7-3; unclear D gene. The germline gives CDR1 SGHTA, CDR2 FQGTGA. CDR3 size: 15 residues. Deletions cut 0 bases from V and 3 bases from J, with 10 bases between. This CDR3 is CASSLTSLRTDTQYF. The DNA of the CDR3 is TGTGCCAGCAGCTTAACTTCCCTACGGACAGATACGCAGTATTTT. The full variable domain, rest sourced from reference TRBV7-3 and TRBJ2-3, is GAGVSQTPSNKVTEKGKYVELRCDPISGHTALYWYRQSLGQGPEFLIYFQGTGAADDSGLPNDRFFAVRPEGSVSTLKIQRTERGDSAVYLCASSLTSLRTDTQYFGPGTRLTVL.

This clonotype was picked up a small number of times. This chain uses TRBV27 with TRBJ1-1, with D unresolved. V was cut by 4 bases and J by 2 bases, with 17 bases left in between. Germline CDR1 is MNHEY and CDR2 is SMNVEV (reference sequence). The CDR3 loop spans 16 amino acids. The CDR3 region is CASSSSLGGLNTEAFF. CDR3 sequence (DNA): TGTGCCAGCAGTTCCTCCTTGGGAGGGCTAAACACTGAAGCTTTCTTT.

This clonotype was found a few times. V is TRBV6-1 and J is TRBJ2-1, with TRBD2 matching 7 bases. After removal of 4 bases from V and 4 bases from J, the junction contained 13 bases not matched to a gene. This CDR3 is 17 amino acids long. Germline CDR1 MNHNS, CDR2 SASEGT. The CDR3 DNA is TGTGCCAGCAGTGTAGGGTTAACCCCCGGGGGGTACAATGAGCAGTTCTTC. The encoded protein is CASSVGLTPGGYNEQFF.

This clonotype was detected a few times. The CDR3 region has the DNA TGCGCCAGCAGTCATCTCTCATGTTGGGCTAGCAAGACCACCTCAGATACGCAGTATTTT. It encodes CASSHLSCWASKTTSDTQYF. V and J are TRBV23-1 and TRBJ2-3, with D maybe TRBD2 (5 bases). TRBV23-1 is reported as an ORF; its role is uncertain. The CDR3 sequence is 20 residues long. V dropped 3 bases and J dropped 4 bases, with 29 bases sitting between them.

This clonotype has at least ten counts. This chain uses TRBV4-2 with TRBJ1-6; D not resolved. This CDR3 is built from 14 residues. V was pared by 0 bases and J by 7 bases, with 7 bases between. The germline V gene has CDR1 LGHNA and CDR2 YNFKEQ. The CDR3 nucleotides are TGTGCCAGCAGCCAAGATCCCGGAAATTCACCCCTCCACTTT. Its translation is CASSQDPGNSPLHF.

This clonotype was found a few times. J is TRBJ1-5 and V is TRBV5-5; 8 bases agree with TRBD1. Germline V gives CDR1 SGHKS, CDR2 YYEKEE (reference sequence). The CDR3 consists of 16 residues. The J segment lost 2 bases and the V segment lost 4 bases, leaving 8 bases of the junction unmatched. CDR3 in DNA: TGTGCCAGCAGCCCGACAGGGGCGTTAGGCAATCAGCCCCAGCATTTT. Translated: CASSPTGALGNQPQHF.

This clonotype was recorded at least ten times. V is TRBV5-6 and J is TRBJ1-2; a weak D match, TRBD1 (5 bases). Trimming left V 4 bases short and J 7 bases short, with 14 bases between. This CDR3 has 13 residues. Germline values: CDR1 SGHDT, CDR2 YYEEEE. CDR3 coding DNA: TGTGCCAGCAGCGTGGAGGGGCTTCTTGGCTACACCTTC. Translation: CASSVEGLLGYTF.

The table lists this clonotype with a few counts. The CDR3, as DNA: TGTGCCAGCAGCACGAGGGCCCCCCGGCATCGCTACGAGCAGTACGTC. As protein: CASSTRAPRHRYEQYV. This chain connects TRBV9 to TRBJ2-7, with D possibly being TRBD2 (5 bases). The V and J ends lost 4 bases and 3 bases respectively, with 20 bases between them. Germline CDR1 reads SGDLS; CDR2 reads YYNGEE. The CDR3 is made up of 16 amino acids.

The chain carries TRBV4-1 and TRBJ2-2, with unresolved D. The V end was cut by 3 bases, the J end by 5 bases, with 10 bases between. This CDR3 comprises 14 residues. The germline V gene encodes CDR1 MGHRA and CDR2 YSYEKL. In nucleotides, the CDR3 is TGCGCCAGCAGCCAGCCTACTCAAACCGGGGAGCTGTTTTTT. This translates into CASSQPTQTGELFF.

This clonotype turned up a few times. For the CDR3, the DNA is TGTGCCAGCAGTGAAGCTTCGACAGGGAAGGATACGCAGTATTTT. The encoded protein is CASSEASTGKDTQYF. This rearrangement joins TRBV2 to TRBJ2-3, with 7 bases identical to TRBD1. Germline CDR1 is SNHLY and CDR2 is FYNNEI. The CDR3 runs 15 residues. Unmatched junction bases numbered 6, after V lost 0 bases and J lost 6 bases.

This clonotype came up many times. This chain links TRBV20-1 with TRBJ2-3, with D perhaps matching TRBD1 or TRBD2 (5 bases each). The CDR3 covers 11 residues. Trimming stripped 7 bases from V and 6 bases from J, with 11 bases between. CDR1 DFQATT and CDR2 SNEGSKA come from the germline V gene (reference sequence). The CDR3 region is CSVRGLDTQYF. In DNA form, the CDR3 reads TGCAGTGTTCGGGGCCTGGATACGCAGTATTTT.

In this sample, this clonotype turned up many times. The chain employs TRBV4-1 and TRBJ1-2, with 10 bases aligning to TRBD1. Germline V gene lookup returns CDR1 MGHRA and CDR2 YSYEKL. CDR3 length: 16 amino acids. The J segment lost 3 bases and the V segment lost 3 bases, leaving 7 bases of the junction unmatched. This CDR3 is CASSQRMDRGDYGYTF. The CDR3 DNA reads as TGCGCCAGCAGCCAGCGGATGGACAGGGGGGACTATGGCTACACCTTC.

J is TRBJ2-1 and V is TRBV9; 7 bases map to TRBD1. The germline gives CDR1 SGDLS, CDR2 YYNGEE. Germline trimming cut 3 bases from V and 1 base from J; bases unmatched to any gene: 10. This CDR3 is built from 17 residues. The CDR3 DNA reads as TGTGCCAGCAGCGCGACAGACAGGGTCGGTTCCTACAATGAGCAGTTCTTC. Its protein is CASSATDRVGSYNEQFF.

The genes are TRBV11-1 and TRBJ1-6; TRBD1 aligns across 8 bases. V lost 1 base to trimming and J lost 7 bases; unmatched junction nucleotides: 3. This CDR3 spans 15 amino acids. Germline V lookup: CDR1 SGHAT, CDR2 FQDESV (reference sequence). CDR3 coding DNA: TGTGCCAGCAGCTTAGGGGACAGGCGCAATTCACCCCTCCACTTT. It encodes CASSLGDRRNSPLHF.

CDR3 sequence: CASSRNRGGTEAFF. The CDR3 nucleotides read TGCGCCAGCAGCCGCAACAGGGGGGGCACTGAAGCTTTCTTT. The rearrangement links TRBV4-1 to TRBJ1-1; 8 nucleotides match TRBD1. This CDR3 comprises 14 residues. From germline, CDR1 is MGHRA and CDR2 YSYEKL. V lost 4 bases to trimming and J lost 4 bases; unmatched junction nucleotides: 5.

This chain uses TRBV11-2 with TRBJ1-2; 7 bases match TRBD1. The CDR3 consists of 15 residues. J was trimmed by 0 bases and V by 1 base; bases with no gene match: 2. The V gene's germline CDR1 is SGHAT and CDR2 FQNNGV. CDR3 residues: CASSLGTGANYGYTF. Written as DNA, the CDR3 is TGTGCCAGCAGCTTAGGTACAGGGGCTAACTATGGCTACACCTTC.

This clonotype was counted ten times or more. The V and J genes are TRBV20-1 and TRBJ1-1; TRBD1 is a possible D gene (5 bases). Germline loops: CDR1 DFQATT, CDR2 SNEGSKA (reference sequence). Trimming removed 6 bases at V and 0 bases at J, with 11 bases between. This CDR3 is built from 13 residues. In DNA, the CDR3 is TGCAGTGCCCGACAGAACATGAACACTGAAGCTTTCTTT. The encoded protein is CSARQNMNTEAFF.

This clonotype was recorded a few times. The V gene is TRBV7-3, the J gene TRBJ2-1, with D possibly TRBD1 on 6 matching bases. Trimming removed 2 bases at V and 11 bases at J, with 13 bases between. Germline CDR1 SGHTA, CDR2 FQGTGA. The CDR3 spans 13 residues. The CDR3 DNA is TGTGCCAGCAGCTTAGGGGCAGGGGCGAAGCAGTTCTTC. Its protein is CASSLGAGAKQFF.